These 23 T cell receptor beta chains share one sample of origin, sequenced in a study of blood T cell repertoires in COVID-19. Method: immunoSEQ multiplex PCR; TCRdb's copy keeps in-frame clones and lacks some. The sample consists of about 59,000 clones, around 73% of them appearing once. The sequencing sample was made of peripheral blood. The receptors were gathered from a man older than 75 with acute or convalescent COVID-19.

Written as DNA, the CDR3 is TGTGCCAGCAGACGGGATCAGCCCCAGCATTTT. It encodes CASRRDQPQHF. The chain joins TRBV6-5 to TRBJ1-5; D uncertain. CDR3 length: 11 residues. Germline V gene sequence: CDR1 MNHEY, CDR2 SVGAGI. The V gene lost 6 bases and the J gene lost 5 bases, with 5 bases spanning the gap.

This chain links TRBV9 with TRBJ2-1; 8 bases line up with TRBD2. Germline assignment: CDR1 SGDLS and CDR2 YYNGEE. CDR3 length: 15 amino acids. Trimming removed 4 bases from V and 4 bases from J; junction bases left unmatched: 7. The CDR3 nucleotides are TGTGCCAGCAGCCAAGGACTAGCCGTGTACAATGAGCAGTTCTTC. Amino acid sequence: CASSQGLAVYNEQFF.

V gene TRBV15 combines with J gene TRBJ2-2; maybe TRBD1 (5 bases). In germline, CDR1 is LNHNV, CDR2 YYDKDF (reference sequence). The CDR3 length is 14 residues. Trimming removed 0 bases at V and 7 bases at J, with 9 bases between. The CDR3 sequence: CATSRDQGFGELFF. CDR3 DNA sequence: TGTGCCACCAGCAGAGACCAGGGTTTCGGGGAGCTGTTTTTT. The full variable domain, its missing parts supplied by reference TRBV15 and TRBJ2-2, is DAMVIQNPRYQVTQFGKPVTLSCSQTLNHNVMYWYQQKSSQAPKLLFHYYDKDFNNEADTPDNFQSRRPNTSFCFLDIRSPGLGDTAMYLCATSRDQGFGELFFGEGSRLTVL.

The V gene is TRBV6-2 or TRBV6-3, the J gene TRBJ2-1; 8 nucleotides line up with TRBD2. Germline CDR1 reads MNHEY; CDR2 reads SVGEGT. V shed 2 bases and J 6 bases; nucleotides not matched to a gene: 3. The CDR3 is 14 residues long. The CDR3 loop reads CASSYPGLVNEQFF. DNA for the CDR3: TGTGCCAGCAGTTACCCGGGACTAGTCAATGAGCAGTTCTTC.

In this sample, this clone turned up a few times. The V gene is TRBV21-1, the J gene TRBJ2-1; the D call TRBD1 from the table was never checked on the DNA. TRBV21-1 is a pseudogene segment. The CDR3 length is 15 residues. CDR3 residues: CASSKDIRTDNEQFF. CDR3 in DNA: TGTGCCAGCAGCAAAGATATCAGGACAGACAATGAGCAGTTCTTC.

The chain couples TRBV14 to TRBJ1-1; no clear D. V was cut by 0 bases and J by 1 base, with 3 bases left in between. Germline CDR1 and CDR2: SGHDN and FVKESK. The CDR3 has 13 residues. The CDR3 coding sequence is TGTGCCAGCAGCCAAGATCGGAACACTGAAGCTTTCTTT. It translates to CASSQDRNTEAFF.

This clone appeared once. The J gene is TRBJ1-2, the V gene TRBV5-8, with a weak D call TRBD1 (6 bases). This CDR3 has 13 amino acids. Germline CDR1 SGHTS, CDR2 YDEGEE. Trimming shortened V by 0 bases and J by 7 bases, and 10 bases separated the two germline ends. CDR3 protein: CASSLARGSGYTF. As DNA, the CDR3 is TGTGCCAGCAGCTTGGCCAGGGGATCTGGCTACACCTTC. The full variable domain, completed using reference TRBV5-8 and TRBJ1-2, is EAGVTQSPTHLIKTRGQQATLRCSPISGHTSVYWYQQALGLGLQFLLWYDEGEERNRGNFPPRFSGRQFPNYSSELNVNALELEDSALYLCASSLARGSGYTFGSGTRLTVV.

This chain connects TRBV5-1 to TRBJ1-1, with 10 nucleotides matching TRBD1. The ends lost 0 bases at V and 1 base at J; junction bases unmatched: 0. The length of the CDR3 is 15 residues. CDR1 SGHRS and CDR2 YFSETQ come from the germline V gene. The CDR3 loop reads CASSLGTGGNTEAFF. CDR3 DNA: TGCGCCAGCAGCTTGGGGACAGGGGGGAACACTGAAGCTTTCTTT.

This chain's CDR3 is CASSVTSEAGNTIYF. DNA for the CDR3: TGCGCCAGCAGCGTGACTTCAGAAGCTGGAAACACCATATATTTT. This sequence joins TRBV5-1 and TRBJ1-3; no clear D. Between the trimmed V and J ends, which lost 4 bases and 2 bases, there was a span of 13 bases. Germline-derived CDR1 and CDR2 are SGHRS and YFSETQ. This CDR3 contains 15 residues.

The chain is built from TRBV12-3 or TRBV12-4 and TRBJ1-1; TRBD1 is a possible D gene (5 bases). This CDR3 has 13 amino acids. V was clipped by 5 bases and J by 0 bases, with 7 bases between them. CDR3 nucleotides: TGTGCCAGCAGTCAGGGAATGAACACTGAAGCTTTCTTT. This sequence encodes CASSQGMNTEAFF.

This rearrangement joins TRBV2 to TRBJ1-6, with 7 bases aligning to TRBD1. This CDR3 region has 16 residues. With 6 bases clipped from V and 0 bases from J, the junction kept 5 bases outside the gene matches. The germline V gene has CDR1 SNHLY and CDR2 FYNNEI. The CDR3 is CASRQGSLSYNSPLHF. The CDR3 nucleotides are TGTGCCAGCAGACAGGGGAGCCTCTCCTATAATTCACCCCTCCACTTT.

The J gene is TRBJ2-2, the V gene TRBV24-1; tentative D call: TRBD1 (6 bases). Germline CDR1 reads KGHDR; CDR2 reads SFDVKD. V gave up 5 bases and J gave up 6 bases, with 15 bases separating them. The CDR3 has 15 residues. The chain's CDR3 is CATSVAGDVAGELFF. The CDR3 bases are TGTGCCACCAGTGTCGCAGGGGATGTTGCCGGGGAGCTGTTTTTT.

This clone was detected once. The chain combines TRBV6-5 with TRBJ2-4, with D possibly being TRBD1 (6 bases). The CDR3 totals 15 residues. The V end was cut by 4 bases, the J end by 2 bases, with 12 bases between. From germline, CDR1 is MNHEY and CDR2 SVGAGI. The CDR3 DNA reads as TGTGCCAGCAGTTTTGCCGGGACAACCAAAAACATTCAGTACTTC. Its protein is CASSFAGTTKNIQYF.

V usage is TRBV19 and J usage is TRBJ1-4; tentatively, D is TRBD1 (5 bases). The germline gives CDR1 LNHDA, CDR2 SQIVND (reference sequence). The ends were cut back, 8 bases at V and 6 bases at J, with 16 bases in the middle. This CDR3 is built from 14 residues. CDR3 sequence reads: CASASGTGHEKLFF. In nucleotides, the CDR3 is TGTGCCAGTGCTTCCGGGACTGGCCATGAAAAACTGTTTTTT.

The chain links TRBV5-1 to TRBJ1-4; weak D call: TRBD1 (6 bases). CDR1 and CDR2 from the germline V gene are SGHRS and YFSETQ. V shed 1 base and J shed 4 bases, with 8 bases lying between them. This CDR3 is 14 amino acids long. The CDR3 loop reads CASSLSQGNEKLFF. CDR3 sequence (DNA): TGCGCCAGCAGCTTGTCACAGGGTAATGAAAAACTGTTTTTT.

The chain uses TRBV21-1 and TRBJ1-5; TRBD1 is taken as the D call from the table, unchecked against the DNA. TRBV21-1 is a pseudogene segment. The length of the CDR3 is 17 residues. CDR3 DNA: TGTGCCAGCAGCAAAATGACCGACAGGTGGACCAATCAGCCCCAGCATTTT. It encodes CASSKMTDRWTNQPQHF.

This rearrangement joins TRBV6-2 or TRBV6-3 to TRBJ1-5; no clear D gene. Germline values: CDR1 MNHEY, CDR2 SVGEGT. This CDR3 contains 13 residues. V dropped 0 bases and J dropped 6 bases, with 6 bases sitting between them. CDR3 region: CASSYSTFQPQHF. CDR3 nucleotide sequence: TGTGCCAGCAGTTACTCAACATTTCAGCCCCAGCATTTT.

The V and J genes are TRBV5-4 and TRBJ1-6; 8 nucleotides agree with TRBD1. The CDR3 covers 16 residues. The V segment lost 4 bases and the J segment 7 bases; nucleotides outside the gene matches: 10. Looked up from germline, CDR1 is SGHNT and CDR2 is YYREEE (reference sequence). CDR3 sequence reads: CASSPWTGRKNSPLHF. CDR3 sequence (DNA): TGTGCCAGCAGCCCCTGGACAGGGAGAAAGAATTCACCCCTCCACTTT.

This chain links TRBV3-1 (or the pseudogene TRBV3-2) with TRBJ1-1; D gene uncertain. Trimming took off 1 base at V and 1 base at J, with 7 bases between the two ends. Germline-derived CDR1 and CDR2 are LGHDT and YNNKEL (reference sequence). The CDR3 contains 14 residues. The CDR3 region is CASSQVSGNTEAFF. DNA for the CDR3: TGTGCCAGCAGCCAAGTGAGCGGGAACACTGAAGCTTTCTTT.

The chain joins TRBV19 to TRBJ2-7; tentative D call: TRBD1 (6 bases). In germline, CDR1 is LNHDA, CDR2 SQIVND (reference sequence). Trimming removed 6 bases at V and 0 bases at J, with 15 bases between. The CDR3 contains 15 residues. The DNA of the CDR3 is TGTGCCAGTAGGAACCCGGGACATAGCTCCTACGAGCAGTACTTC. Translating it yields CASRNPGHSSYEQYF.

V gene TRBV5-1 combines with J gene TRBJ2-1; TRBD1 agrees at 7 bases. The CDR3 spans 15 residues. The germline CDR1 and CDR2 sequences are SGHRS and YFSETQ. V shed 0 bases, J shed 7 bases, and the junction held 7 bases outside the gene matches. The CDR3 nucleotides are TGCGCCAGCAGCTTGGGGGACAGCCTCGGGAATGAGCAGTTCTTC. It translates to CASSLGDSLGNEQFF.

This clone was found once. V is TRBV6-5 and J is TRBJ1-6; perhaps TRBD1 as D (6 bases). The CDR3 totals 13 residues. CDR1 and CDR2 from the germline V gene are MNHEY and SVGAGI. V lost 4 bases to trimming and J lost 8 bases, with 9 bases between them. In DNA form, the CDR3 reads TGTGCCAGCAGTTGGAACAGGGATTCACCCCTCCACTTT. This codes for CASSWNRDSPLHF.

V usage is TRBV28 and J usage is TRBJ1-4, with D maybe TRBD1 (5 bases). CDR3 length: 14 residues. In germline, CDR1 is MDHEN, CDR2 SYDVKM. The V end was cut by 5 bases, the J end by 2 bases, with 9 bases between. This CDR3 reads CASSPGGTNEKLFF. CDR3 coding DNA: TGTGCCAGCAGTCCGGGGGGGACTAATGAAAAACTGTTTTTT.